One and the same sample provided the 27 T cell receptor beta chains below, sequenced in a study of blood T cell repertoires in COVID-19. Clones were read by immunoSEQ multiplex PCR, and TCRdb kept only the in-frame ones, dropping some. The sample has around 56,000 clones; approximately 87% are singletons. The sample was peripheral blood. The receptors derive from a man aged 55-75 years with active or convalescent COVID-19.

The genes are TRBV10-3 and TRBJ2-1; D is uncertain. The CDR3 totals 14 residues. Germline V gene data show CDR1 as ENHRY and CDR2 as SYGVKD. V was shortened by 3 bases and J by 8 bases, with 14 bases between the two germline ends. CDR3 in amino acids: CAISDLGANDEQFF. DNA of the CDR3: TGTGCCATCAGTGACCTAGGAGCGAACGATGAGCAGTTCTTC.

This chain links TRBV6-6 with TRBJ1-1; TRBD1 aligns across 7 bases. Per the germline V gene, CDR1 is MNHNY and CDR2 is SVGAGI (reference sequence). With V trimmed by 5 bases and J by 4 bases, 1 base remained unmatched. The CDR3 runs 12 residues. The CDR3 sequence: CASSRQGTEAFF. In nucleotides, the CDR3 is TGTGCCAGCAGTAGACAGGGCACTGAAGCTTTCTTT.

The V and J genes are TRBV7-6 and TRBJ1-5; TRBD1 is a possible D gene (6 bases). The CDR3 spans 20 residues. Looked up from germline, CDR1 is SGHVS and CDR2 is FNYEAQ. V was shortened by 5 bases and J by 0 bases, with 26 bases between the two germline ends. CDR3 region: CASSRPRGDRLHYSNQPQHF. The CDR3 DNA sequence: TGTGCCAGCAGCCGCCCACGGGGAGACAGGCTCCACTATAGCAATCAGCCCCAGCATTTT.

V is TRBV6-1 and J is TRBJ1-2; perhaps TRBD1 as D (6 bases). Trimming removed 3 bases from V and 2 bases from J, with 10 bases in between. Per germline, CDR1 MNHNS and CDR2 SASEGT. The CDR3 sequence is 14 residues long. The CDR3 DNA reads as TGTGCCAGCAGTGAGATGACAGGCAACTATGGCTACACCTTC. Its protein product is CASSEMTGNYGYTF.

In nucleotides, the CDR3 is TGTGCCAGCAGTTTACCCCTCGGGGAAGGTAACACCGGGGAGCTGTTTTTT. It specifies CASSLPLGEGNTGELFF. The V gene is TRBV27, the J gene TRBJ2-2; possibly TRBD2 for D (5 bases). CDR1 is MNHEY and CDR2 is SMNVEV in the germline V gene (reference sequence). This CDR3 region has 17 residues. Trimming stripped 2 bases from V and 2 bases from J, with 15 bases between.

The CDR3, as DNA: TGTGCCAGCAGCCATGGCCCCCGGACAGTAAACACTGAAGCTTTCTTT. This codes for CASSHGPRTVNTEAFF. The V gene is TRBV3-1 (or the pseudogene TRBV3-2), the J gene TRBJ1-1; the D gene is possibly TRBD1 (6 bases). In germline, CDR1 is LGHDT, CDR2 YNNKEL (reference sequence). V was pared by 3 bases and J by 2 bases, with 16 bases between. This CDR3 spans 16 amino acids.

V usage is TRBV28 and J usage is TRBJ1-4; D perhaps matches TRBD1 (5 bases). Between the trimmed V and J ends, which lost 11 bases and 7 bases, there was a span of 20 bases. The CDR3 sequence is 14 residues long. The germline V gene encodes CDR1 MDHEN and CDR2 SYDVKM. In nucleotides, the CDR3 is TGTGCCGCGCACGCAGGGTCATTGTTTGAAAAACTGTTTTTT. As protein: CAAHAGSLFEKLFF.

This clone was detected once. This chain connects TRBV5-5 to TRBJ2-1; 14 bases align to TRBD2. The CDR3 contains 15 residues. With V trimmed by 3 bases and J by 8 bases, 4 bases remained unmatched. Germline loops: CDR1 SGHKS, CDR2 YYEKEE (reference sequence). CDR3 in amino acids: CASSSGLAGGYEQFF. CDR3 DNA: TGTGCCAGCAGCTCCGGACTAGCGGGAGGCTATGAGCAGTTCTTC.

This clone has a single count. The rearrangement joins TRBV18 to TRBJ1-5; no firm D call. Trimming took off 2 bases at V and 9 bases at J, with 11 bases between the two ends. The CDR3 is 13 amino acids. The germline V gene encodes CDR1 KGHSH and CDR2 LQKENI. The CDR3 DNA reads TGTGCCAGCTCACCATCTCTTTCGGGGCCCCAGCATTTT. Protein sequence: CASSPSLSGPQHF. Full variable domain (rest looked up from reference TRBV18 and TRBJ1-5): NAGVMQNPRHLVRRRGQEARLRCSPMKGHSHVYWYRQLPEEGLKFMVYLQKENIIDESGMPKERFSAEFPKEGPSILRIQQVVRGDSAAYFCASSPSLSGPQHFGDGTRLSIL.

The rearrangement joins TRBV5-1 to TRBJ2-1; perhaps TRBD1 as D (6 bases). V was pared by 3 bases and J by 12 bases, with 22 bases between. This CDR3 comprises 15 residues. Germline V CDR1 and CDR2: SGHRS, YFSETQ. Here the CDR3 DNA reads TGCGCCAGCAGCTCCCTCGGACAGTCAATTGGTGGGCAGTTCTTC. Its protein product is CASSSLGQSIGGQFF.

V is TRBV19 and J is TRBJ2-3, with TRBD2 matching over 13 bases. CDR1 and CDR2 (germline): LNHDA, SQIVND (reference sequence). The CDR3 loop spans 16 amino acids. Unmatched junction bases numbered 3, after V lost 4 bases and J lost 2 bases. The CDR3 coding sequence is TGTGCCAGTAGTACCACTAGCGGGGGGGCCACAGATACGCAGTATTTT. Translation gives CASSTTSGGATDTQYF.

This chain joins TRBV9 and TRBJ1-2, with a tentative D call TRBD1 (5 bases). The CDR3 is made up of 13 amino acids. Germline CDR1 and CDR2: SGDLS and YYNGEE. V lost 1 base, J lost 6 bases, and 10 bases lay in between. DNA for the CDR3: TGTGCCAGCAGCGTATCTGGGGGGAATGGCTACACCTTC. Its translation: CASSVSGGNGYTF. Full variable domain (rest looked up from reference TRBV9 and TRBJ1-2): DSGVTQTPKHLITATGQRVTLRCSPRSGDLSVYWYQQSLDQGLQFLIQYYNGEERAKGNILERFSAQQFPDLHSELNLSSLELGDSALYFCASSVSGGNGYTFGSGTRLTVV.

This chain links TRBV6-5 with TRBJ1-3, with unresolved D. In germline, CDR1 is MNHEY, CDR2 SVGAGI. V dropped 4 bases and J dropped 0 bases, with 7 bases sitting between them. The CDR3 sequence is 14 residues long. The CDR3 loop reads CASSSDSSGNTIYF. CDR3 bases: TGTGCCAGCAGTTCCGACTCCTCTGGAAACACCATATATTTT.

The rearrangement uses TRBV19 and TRBJ1-5; 7 positions agree with TRBD1. Trimming cost V 3 bases and J 3 bases; bases outside gene matches: 8. CDR1 and CDR2 (germline): LNHDA, SQIVND (reference sequence). This CDR3 comprises 16 residues. In nucleotides, the CDR3 is TGTGCCAGTAGTATGGCGGACAGGAACAACAATCAGCCCCAGCATTTT. Protein product: CASSMADRNNNQPQHF.

V gene TRBV18 combines with J gene TRBJ1-3; possible D gene TRBD1, 5 bases. V lost 0 bases to trimming and J lost 4 bases, with 10 bases between them. The CDR3 loop spans 15 amino acids. The V gene's germline CDR1 is KGHSH and CDR2 LQKENI. The CDR3 spells CASSPPGGTGNTIYF. In nucleotides, the CDR3 is TGTGCCAGCTCACCACCGGGAGGGACCGGAAACACCATATATTTT.

The rearrangement uses TRBV7-9 and TRBJ1-6; perhaps TRBD1 as D (6 bases). There are 21 residues in the CDR3. Germline-derived CDR1 and CDR2 are SEHNR and FQNEAQ (reference sequence). Trimming removed 5 bases at V and 1 base at J, with 27 bases between. CDR3 loop: CASSISSDRDTILSYNSPLHF. The CDR3 nucleotides read TGTGCCAGCAGCATTAGTTCGGACCGGGACACAATTCTGTCCTATAATTCACCCCTCCACTTT.

The V gene is TRBV2, the J gene TRBJ2-7; tentatively, D is TRBD1 (5 bases). Germline CDR1 reads SNHLY; CDR2 reads FYNNEI. The V end lost 6 bases, the J end lost 2 bases, and 11 bases lay between the germline ends. The CDR3 sequence is 13 residues long. DNA for the CDR3: TGTGCCAGCAGCCTCAGGGATACCTACGAGCAGTACTTC. Translated, it gives CASSLRDTYEQYF.

This chain joins TRBV7-9 and TRBJ2-5, with 7 bases matching TRBD1. The CDR3 consists of 16 residues. The germline gives CDR1 SEHNR, CDR2 FQNEAQ (reference sequence). Trimming cost V 2 bases and J 1 base; bases outside gene matches: 7. The CDR3 spells CASSLSTGPGQETQYF. CDR3 nucleotide sequence: TGTGCCAGCAGCTTATCGACAGGGCCGGGCCAAGAGACCCAGTACTTC.

The sample holds a few counts of this clone. This chain joins TRBV2 and TRBJ1-1; the match to TRBD1 covers 9 bases. The ends lost 6 bases at V and 0 bases at J; junction bases unmatched: 2. The CDR3 totals 14 residues. Per the germline V gene, CDR1 is SNHLY and CDR2 is FYNNEI. The CDR3 DNA reads as TGTGCCAGCAGCTGGGACAGGGTGAACACTGAAGCTTTCTTT. Protein sequence: CASSWDRVNTEAFF. Full variable domain (outside the CDR3, taken from reference TRBV2 and TRBJ1-1): EPEVTQTPSHQVTQMGQEVILRCVPISNHLYFYWYRQILGQKVEFLVSFYNNEISEKSEIFDDQFSVERPDGSNFTLKIRSTKLEDSAMYFCASSWDRVNTEAFFGQGTRLTVV.

The gene calls are TRBV2 and TRBJ1-1; tentatively, D is TRBD1 (6 bases). Trimming took 7 bases from V and 10 from J, leaving 16 bases between them. This CDR3 has 12 residues. Germline lookup yields CDR1 SNHLY and CDR2 FYNNEI. The CDR3: CASNTGMAGAFF. The CDR3 bases are TGTGCCAGCAACACAGGGATGGCCGGAGCTTTCTTT.

This chain links TRBV5-4 with TRBJ1-5; maybe TRBD1 (5 bases). The CDR3 sequence is 15 residues long. Germline V CDR1 and CDR2: SGHNT, YYREEE (reference sequence). Trimming cost V 3 bases and J 0 bases, with 10 bases left between them. In DNA form, the CDR3 reads TGTGCCAGCAGCTCGGGACTGAATAGCAATCAGCCCCAGCATTTT. Amino acids: CASSSGLNSNQPQHF. The whole variable domain, filled in from reference TRBV5-4 and TRBJ1-5, reads ETGVTQSPTHLIKTRGQQVTLRCSSQSGHNTVSWYQQALGQGPQFIFQYYREEENGRGNFPPRFSGLQFPNYSSELNVNALELDDSALYLCASSSGLNSNQPQHFGDGTRLSIL.

The chain has TRBV19 and TRBJ1-5; tentatively, D is TRBD1 (6 bases). The CDR3 contains 18 residues. V lost 7 bases and J lost 4, with 26 bases in between. Germline assignment: CDR1 LNHDA and CDR2 SQIVND (reference sequence). CDR3 loop: CASNNPAGAGILNQPQHF. CDR3 bases: TGTGCCAGTAATAATCCCGCGGGGGCAGGAATTTTGAATCAGCCCCAGCATTTT.

J is TRBJ2-7 and V is TRBV5-4; the D gene is possibly TRBD2 (6 bases). CDR1 and CDR2 (germline): SGHNT, YYREEE (reference sequence). The length of the CDR3 is 15 residues. V was clipped by 4 bases and J by 1 base, with 15 bases between them. CDR3 nucleotide sequence: TGTGCCAGCAGCAGACCGGGAGCTCGTTCCTACGAGCAGTACTTC. This codes for CASSRPGARSYEQYF.

The chain recombines TRBV27 with TRBJ2-2; D might be TRBD1 (5 bases). Germline loops: CDR1 MNHEY, CDR2 SMNVEV (reference sequence). The CDR3 contains 18 residues. The V end was cut by 0 bases, the J end by 6 bases, with 20 bases between. The CDR3 sequence is CASSLSRSQRGRSGELFF. The DNA of the CDR3 is TGTGCCAGCAGTTTATCTCGCAGCCAAAGGGGCCGATCCGGGGAGCTGTTTTTT.

V gene TRBV19 combines with J gene TRBJ2-7; 7 bases agree with TRBD1. Per germline, CDR1 LNHDA and CDR2 SQIVND (reference sequence). The ends lost 2 bases at V and 0 bases at J; junction bases unmatched: 7. The CDR3 is made up of 16 amino acids. The CDR3 bases are TGTGCCAGTAGTATACCCGAGACAGGGTACTCCTACGAGCAGTACTTC. Translated, it gives CASSIPETGYSYEQYF.

V is TRBV6-1 and J is TRBJ1-5; D unresolved. CDR3 length: 14 amino acids. Germline CDR1 MNHNS, CDR2 SASEGT. Trimming took off 2 bases at V and 6 bases at J, with 11 bases between the two ends. The CDR3 reads CASSERGGGQPQHF. The CDR3 coding sequence is TGTGCCAGCAGTGAACGCGGAGGCGGTCAGCCCCAGCATTTT.

The genes are TRBV27 and TRBJ2-2; the match to TRBD2 covers 11 bases. The V gene's germline CDR1 is MNHEY and CDR2 SMNVEV (reference sequence). This CDR3 contains 15 residues. The V and J ends lost 5 bases and 7 bases, in that order; junction bases with no gene match: 6. CDR3 amino acids: CASSRLAGMGGELFF. The CDR3, as DNA: TGTGCCAGCAGTCGACTAGCGGGGATGGGCGGGGAGCTGTTTTTT.